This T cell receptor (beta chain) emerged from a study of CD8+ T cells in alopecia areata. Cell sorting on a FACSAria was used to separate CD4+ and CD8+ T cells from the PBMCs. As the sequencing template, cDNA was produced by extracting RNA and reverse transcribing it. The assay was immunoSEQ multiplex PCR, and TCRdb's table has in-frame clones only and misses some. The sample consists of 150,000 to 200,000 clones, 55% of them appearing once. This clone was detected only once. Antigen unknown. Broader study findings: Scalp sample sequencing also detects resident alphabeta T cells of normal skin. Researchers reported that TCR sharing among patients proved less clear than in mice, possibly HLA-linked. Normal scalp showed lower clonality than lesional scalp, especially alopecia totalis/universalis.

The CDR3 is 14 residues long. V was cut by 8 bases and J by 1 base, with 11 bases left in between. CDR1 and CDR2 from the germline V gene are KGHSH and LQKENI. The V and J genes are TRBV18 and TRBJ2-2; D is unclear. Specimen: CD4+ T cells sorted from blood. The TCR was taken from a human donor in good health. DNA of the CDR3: TGTGCCAGCGCTACGCTACAGAACACCGGGGAGCTGTTTTTT. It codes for CASATLQNTGELFF.